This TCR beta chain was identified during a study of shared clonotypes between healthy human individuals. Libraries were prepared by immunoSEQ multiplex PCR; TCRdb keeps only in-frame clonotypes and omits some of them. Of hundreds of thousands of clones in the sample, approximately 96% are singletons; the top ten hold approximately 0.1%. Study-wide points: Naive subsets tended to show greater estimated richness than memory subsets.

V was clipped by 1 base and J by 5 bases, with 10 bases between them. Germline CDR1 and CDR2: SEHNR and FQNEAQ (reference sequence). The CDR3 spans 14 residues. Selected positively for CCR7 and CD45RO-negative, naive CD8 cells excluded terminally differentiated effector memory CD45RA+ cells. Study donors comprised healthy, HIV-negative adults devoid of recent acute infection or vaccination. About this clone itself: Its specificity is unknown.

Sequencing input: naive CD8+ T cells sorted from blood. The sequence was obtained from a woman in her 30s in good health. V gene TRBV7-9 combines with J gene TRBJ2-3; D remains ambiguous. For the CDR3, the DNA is TGTGCCAGCAGCTTAGTAGTCGACATAGATACGCAGTATTTT. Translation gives CASSLVVDIDTQYF. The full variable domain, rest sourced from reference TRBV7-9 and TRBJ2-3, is DTGVSQNPRHKITKRGQNVTFRCDPISEHNRLYWYRQTLGQGPEFLTYFQNEAQLEKSRLLSDRFSAERPKGSFSTLEIQRTEQGDSAMYLCASSLVVDIDTQYFGPGTRLTVL.